This entry concerns a single T cell receptor (beta chain). The antigen is not known. Donors sampled were nominally healthy, though unrecorded immune exposures were likely. These data belong to a study of cytomegalovirus exposure and HLA in healthy donors. Study context: One earlier analysis, a look at approximately 190 million T cells, found some 120 million unique TCR beta sequences. Whole-study results and caveats: The authors later found most CMV-associated TCR beta chains appeared HLA-restricted.

PCR amplification relied on 60 Vbeta primers (plus 13 Jbeta primers). Using immunoSEQ multiplex PCR, the repertoire was profiled, and TCRdb retains in-frame clones only, with some absent. The sample lists roughly 190,000 clones; around 87% were seen once. The V and J ends lost 3 bases and 3 bases, in that order; junction bases with no gene match: 13. Germline V CDR1 and CDR2: LNHNV, YYDKDF (reference sequence). CDR3 length: 17 residues. The receptor comes from a man aged 25-40 years in good health and CMV-seronegative. The chain links TRBV15 to TRBJ2-7, with 8 bases that match TRBD1. Sequenced material: PBMCs. The CDR3 DNA follows: TGTGCCACCAGCAGTGACCCGGACAGGGTTGGTGACTACGAGCAGTACTTC. Its protein is CATSSDPDRVGDYEQYF.